The clone carrying this T cell receptor (beta chain) was picked up many times. Antigen: not known. This entry comes from a study of T cells in Graves' hyperthyroidism and ophthalmopathy. Study-wide points: By a 13 V-J model, ophthalmopathy was set apart from stable hyperthyroidism. Expanded thyroid clonotypes (above 0.001) were mostly also found in blood.

Exclusion of patients followed from uncontrolled infection, other autoimmune disease, pregnancy or lactation. The diagnostic basis comprised clinical symptoms, serum thyroxine and TRAb, thyroid ultrasound and orbital computed tomography. RNA transcripts provided the source from which TCR beta CDR3 regions were amplified. When the TCR CDR3 underwent first-round RT-PCR, the HTBI primer set was used. TCRdb re-derived calls from the multiplex PCR reads in MiXCR, one entry per CDR3 protein. The sample includes fewer than 40,000 distinct CDR3 sequences, 52% of them seen just once. This receptor was taken from a man aged 40-49 years with Graves' ophthalmopathy. Sequencing was carried out using blood.

The CDR3, as DNA: TGTGCCAGCAGTAGTACAACAGGGTTTAAGTACTTC. It is translated as CASSSTTGFKYF. The V and J genes are TRBV27 and TRBJ2-5, with D tentatively TRBD1 (6 bases). V dropped 5 bases and J dropped 12 bases, with 16 bases sitting between them. The CDR3 covers 12 residues. The germline CDR1 and CDR2 sequences are MNHEY and SMNVEV (reference sequence).